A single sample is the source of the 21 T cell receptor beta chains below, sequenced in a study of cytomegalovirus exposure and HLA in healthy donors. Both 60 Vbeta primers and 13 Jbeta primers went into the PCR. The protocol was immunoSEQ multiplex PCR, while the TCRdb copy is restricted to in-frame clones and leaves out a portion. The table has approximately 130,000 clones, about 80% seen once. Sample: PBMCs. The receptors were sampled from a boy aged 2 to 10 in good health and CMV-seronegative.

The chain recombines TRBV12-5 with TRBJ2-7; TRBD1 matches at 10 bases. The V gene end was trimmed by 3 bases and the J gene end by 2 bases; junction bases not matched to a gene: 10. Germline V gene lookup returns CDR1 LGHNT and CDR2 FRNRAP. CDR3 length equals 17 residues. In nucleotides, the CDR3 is TGTGCTAGTGGTTTTGAACTACAGACAGGGGGCACCTACGAGCAGTACTTC. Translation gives CASGFELQTGGTYEQYF. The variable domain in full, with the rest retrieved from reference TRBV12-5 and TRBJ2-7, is DARVTQTPRHKVTEMGQEVTMRCQPILGHNTVFWYRQTMMQGLELLAYFRNRAPLDDSGMPKDRFSAEMPDATLATLKIQPSEPRDSAVYFCASGFELQTGGTYEQYFGPGTRLTVT.

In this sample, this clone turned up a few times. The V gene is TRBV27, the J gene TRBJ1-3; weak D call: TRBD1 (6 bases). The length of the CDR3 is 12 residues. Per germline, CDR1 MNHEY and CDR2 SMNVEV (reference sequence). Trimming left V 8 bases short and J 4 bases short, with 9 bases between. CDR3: CASRGGGNTIYF. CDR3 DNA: TGTGCCAGCCGTGGGGGCGGAAACACCATATATTTT.

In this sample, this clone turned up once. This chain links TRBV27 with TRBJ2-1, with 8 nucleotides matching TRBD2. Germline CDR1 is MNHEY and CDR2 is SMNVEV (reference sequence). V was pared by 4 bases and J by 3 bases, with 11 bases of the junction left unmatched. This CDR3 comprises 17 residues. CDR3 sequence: CASSSTTLAANYNEQFF. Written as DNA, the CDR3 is TGTGCCAGCAGTTCGACCACACTAGCGGCAAACTACAATGAGCAGTTCTTC.

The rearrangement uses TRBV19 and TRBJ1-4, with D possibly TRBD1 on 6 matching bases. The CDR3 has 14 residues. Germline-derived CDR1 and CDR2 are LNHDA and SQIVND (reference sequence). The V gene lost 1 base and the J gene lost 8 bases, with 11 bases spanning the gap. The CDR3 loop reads CASSIAGVGEKLFF. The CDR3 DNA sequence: TGTGCCAGTAGTATAGCAGGGGTCGGAGAAAAACTGTTTTTT.

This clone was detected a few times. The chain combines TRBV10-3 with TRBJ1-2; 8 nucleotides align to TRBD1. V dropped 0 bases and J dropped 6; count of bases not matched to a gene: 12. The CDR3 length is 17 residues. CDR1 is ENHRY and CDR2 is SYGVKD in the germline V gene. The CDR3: CAISESTGDNARDGYTF. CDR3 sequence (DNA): TGTGCCATCAGTGAGTCGACAGGGGATAACGCAAGGGATGGCTACACCTTC.

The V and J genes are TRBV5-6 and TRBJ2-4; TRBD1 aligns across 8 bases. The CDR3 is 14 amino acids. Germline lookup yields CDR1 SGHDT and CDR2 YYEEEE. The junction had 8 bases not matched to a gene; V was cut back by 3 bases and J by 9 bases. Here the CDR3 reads CASSSIPGQAIQYF. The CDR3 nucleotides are TGTGCCAGCAGCTCTATACCGGGACAGGCCATTCAGTACTTC.

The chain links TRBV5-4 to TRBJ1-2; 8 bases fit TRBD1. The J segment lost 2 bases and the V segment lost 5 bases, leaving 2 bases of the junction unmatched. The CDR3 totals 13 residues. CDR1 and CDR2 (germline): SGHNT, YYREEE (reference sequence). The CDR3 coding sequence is TGTGCCAGCAGACGACAGGGGAACTATGGCTACACCTTC. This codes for CASRRQGNYGYTF.

The CDR3 is CAGGGYNSPLHF. As DNA, the CDR3 is TGTGCCGGGGGAGGTTATAATTCACCCCTCCACTTT. The chain links TRBV21-1 to TRBJ1-6. TRBV21-1 is assigned pseudogene status. CDR3 length: 12 amino acids.

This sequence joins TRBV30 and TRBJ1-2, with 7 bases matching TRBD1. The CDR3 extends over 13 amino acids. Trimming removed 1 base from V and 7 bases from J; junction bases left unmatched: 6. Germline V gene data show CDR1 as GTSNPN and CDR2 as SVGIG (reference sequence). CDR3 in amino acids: CAWSAGGKFGYTF. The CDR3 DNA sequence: TGTGCCTGGAGTGCAGGGGGGAAATTTGGCTACACCTTC.

The CDR3 bases are TGTGCCATCACATCTTTGGCAGGGGAGAGGACCGGGGAGCTGTTTTTT. This gives the protein CAITSLAGERTGELFF. The J gene is TRBJ2-2, the V gene TRBV10-3; TRBD1 might be the D (6 bases). Germline V gene data show CDR1 as ENHRY and CDR2 as SYGVKD. Between the trimmed V and J ends, which lost 7 bases and 5 bases, there was a span of 20 bases. The CDR3 consists of 16 residues.

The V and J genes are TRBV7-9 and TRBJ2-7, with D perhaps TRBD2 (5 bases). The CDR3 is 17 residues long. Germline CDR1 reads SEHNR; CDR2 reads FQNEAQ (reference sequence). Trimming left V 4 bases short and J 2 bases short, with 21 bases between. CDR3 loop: CASSSAGRLEPAYEQYF. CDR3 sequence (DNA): TGTGCCAGCAGCTCGGCGGGCCGCCTTGAACCTGCCTACGAGCAGTACTTC.

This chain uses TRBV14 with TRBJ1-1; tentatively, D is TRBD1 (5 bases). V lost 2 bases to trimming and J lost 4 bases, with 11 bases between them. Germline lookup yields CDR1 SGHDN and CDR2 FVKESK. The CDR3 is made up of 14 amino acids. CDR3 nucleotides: TGTGCCAGCAGCCAAAGGGGCCAGGGCACTGAAGCTTTCTTT. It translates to CASSQRGQGTEAFF.

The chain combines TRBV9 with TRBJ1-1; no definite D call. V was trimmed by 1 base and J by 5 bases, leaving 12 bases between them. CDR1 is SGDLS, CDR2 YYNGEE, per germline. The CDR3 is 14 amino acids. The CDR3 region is CASSVTGRETEAFF. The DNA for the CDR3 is TGTGCCAGCAGCGTAACGGGTAGGGAGACTGAAGCTTTCTTT. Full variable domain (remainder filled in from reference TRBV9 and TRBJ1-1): DSGVTQTPKHLITATGQRVTLRCSPRSGDLSVYWYQQSLDQGLQFLIQYYNGEERAKGNILERFSAQQFPDLHSELNLSSLELGDSALYFCASSVTGRETEAFFGQGTRLTVV.

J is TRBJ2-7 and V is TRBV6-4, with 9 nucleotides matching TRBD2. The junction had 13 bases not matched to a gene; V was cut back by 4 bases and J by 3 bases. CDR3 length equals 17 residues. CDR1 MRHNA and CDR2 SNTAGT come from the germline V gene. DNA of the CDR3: TGTGCCAGCAGTGGAGGGGCGGGGGGGCCAGGGCGCTACGAGCAGTACTTC. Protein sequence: CASSGGAGGPGRYEQYF.

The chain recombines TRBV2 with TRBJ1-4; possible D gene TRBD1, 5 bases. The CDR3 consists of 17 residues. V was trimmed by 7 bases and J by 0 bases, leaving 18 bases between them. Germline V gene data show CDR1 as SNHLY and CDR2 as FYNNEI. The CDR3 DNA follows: TGTGCCAGCATTCGCGGCAGGGAGGTGGCAACTAATGAAAAACTGTTTTTT. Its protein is CASIRGREVATNEKLFF.

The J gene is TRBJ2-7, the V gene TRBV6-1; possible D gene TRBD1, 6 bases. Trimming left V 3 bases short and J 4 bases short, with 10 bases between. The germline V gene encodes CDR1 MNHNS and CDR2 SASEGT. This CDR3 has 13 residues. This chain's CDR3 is CASSEGAPYEQYF. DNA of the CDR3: TGTGCCAGCAGTGAGGGGGCGCCGTACGAGCAGTACTTC.

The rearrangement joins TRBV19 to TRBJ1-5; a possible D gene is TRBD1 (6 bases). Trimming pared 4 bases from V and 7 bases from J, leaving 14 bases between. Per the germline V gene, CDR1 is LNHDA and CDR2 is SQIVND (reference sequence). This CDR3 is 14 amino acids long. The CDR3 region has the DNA TGTGCCAGTAGTACCTGGGACATTGGCCAGCCCCAGCATTTT. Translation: CASSTWDIGQPQHF.

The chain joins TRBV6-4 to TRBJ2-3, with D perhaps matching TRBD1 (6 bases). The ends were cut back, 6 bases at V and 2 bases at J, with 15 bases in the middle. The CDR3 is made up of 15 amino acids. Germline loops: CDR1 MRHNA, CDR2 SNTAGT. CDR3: CASRAGETHTDTQYF. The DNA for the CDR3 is TGTGCCAGCAGAGCAGGGGAAACACACACAGATACGCAGTATTTT.

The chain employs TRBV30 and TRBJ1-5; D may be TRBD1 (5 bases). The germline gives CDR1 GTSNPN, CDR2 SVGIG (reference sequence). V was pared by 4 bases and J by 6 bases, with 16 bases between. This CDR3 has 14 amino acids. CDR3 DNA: TGTGCCTGGACGGGGTCCCTGGGGGGTCAGCCCCAGCATTTT. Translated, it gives CAWTGSLGGQPQHF.

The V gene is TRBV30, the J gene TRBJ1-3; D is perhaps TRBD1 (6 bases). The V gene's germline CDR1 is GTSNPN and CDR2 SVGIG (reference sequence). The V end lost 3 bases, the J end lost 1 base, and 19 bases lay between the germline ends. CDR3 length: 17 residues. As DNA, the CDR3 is TGTGCCTGGAGAGGGCCCGGCGGGGGGCATTCTGGAAACACCATATATTTT. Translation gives CAWRGPGGGHSGNTIYF.

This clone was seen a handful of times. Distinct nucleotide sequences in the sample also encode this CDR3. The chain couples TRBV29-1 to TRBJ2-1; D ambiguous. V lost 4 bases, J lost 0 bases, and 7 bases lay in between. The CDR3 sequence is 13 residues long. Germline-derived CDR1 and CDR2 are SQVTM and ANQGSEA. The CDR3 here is CSVGDSSYNEQFF. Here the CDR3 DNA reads TGCAGCGTTGGCGATAGCTCCTACAATGAGCAGTTCTTC.